The present T cell receptor (beta chain) was sequenced within a study of post-analysis software for immune sequencing data. Study conclusions and caveats: Patients used about 5 TRBV segments, including TRBV5-6, TRBV5-1 and TRBV20-1, more often than controls.

As for this clonotype: Its antigen remains unknown. A much bigger clone sits one base away, suggesting this may be a read error.

Unique molecular identifiers featured in each of the TCR beta cDNA libraries. TCRdb re-called the PCR reads through MiXCR, storing one row per CDR3 protein. The sample records approximately 260,000 distinct CDR3 sequences, 36% being singletons. CDR1 and CDR2 from the germline V gene are DFQATT and SNEGSKA (reference sequence). Trimming pared 2 bases from V and 4 bases from J, leaving 11 bases between. The CDR3 covers 13 residues. This TCR came from a girl aged 10-17 years with multiple sclerosis. The sequencing sample was made of blood. The J gene is TRBJ1-2, the V gene TRBV20-1, with no clear D. Written as DNA, the CDR3 is TGCAGTGCTAGATTAGGGAGGAGCTATGGCTACACCTTC. Its protein product is CSARLGRSYGYTF.